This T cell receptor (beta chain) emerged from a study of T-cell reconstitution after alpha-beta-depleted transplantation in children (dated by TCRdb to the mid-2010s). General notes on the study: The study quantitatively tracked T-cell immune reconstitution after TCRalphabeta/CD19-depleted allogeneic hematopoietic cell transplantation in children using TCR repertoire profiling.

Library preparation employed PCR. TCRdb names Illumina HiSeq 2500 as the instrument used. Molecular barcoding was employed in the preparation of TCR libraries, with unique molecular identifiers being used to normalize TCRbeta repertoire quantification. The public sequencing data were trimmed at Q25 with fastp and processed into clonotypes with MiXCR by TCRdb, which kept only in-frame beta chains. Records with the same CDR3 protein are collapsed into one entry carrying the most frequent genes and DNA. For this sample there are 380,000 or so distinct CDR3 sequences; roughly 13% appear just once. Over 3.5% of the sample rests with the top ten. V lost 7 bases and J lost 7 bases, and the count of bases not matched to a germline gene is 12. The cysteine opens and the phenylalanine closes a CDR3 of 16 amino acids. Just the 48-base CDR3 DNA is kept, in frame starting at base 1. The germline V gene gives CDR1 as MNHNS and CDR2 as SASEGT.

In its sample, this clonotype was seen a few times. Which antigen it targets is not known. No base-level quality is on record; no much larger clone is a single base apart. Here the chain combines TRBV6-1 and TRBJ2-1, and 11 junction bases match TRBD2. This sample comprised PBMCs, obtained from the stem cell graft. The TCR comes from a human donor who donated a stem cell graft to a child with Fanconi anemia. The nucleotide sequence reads TGTGCCAGCACCCTCCATAGCGGGGGGGTTAATAATGAGCAGTTCTTC. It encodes CASTLHSGGVNNEQFF.